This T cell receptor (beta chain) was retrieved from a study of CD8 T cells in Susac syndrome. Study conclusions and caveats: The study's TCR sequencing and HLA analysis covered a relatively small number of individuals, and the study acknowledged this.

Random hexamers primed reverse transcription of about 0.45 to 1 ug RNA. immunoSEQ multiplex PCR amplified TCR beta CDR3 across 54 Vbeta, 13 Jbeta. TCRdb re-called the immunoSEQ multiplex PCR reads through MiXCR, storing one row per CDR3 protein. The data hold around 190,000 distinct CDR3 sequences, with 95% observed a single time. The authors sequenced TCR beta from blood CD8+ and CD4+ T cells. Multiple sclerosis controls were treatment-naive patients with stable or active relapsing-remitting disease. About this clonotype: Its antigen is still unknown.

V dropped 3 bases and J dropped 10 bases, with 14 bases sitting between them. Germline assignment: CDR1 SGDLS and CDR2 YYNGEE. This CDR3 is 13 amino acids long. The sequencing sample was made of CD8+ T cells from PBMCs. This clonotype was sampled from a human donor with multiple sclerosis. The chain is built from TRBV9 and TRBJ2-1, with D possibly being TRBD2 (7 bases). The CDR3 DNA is TGTGCCAGCAGCGCGGGGGGCGGTTACGAGCAGTTCTTC. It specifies CASSAGGGYEQFF.